This T cell receptor (beta chain) was documented in a study of T cells in Graves' hyperthyroidism and ophthalmopathy. Study as a whole: Prior to any treatment, at the point of initial diagnosis, peripheral blood was collected. Study-wide findings and caveats: Ophthalmopathy and stable hyperthyroidism were separated by a 13 V-J model. Most thyroid clonotypes with frequency above 0.001 were detected in blood.

In this sample, this clonotype turned up many times. The antigen is undetermined. Patients aged 18 to 65 had newly diagnosed hyperthyroidism lasting under 2 months. There were TCR beta CDR3 regions amplified from RNA transcripts. TCR CDR3 regions were first amplified by RT-PCR with HTBI primers. TCRdb re-called the multiplex PCR reads with MiXCR, one entry per CDR3 protein. The table lists around 520,000 distinct CDR3 sequences, 12% to 15% of them singletons. Germline V CDR1 and CDR2: SEHNR, FQNEAQ (reference sequence). This CDR3 spans 15 amino acids. J was trimmed by 3 bases and V by 2 bases; bases with no gene match: 5.

This sequence originates from a woman aged 40 to 50 with Graves' hyperthyroidism. The gene calls are TRBV7-9 and TRBJ2-5; TRBD2 aligns across 8 bases. The source material was blood. Written as DNA, the CDR3 is TGTGCCAGCAGCTTACAGCGGGGGAAAAAAGAGACCCAGTACTTC. It is translated as CASSLQRGKKETQYF.